This T cell receptor beta chain was identified during a study of T cells after posttransplantation cyclophosphamide. As for this clone: Antigen: not known.

Notes on the study in general: Later blood repertoires were often dominated by clones from the donor CD8+ memory compartment. After PTCy, TRB diversity resembled that of CNI/methotrexate controls.

Only in-frame clones appear in the TCRdb table, and some are missing; sequencing was by immunoSEQ multiplex PCR. The table shows approximately 45,000 clones, with 80% to 95% occurring only once. CDR3 length equals 24 residues. V was pared by 2 bases and J by 0 bases, with 21 bases of the junction left unmatched. Cyclophosphamide on days +3 and +4 followed busulfan-fludarabine conditioning and a marrow graft. The rearrangement links TRBV7-1 to TRBJ2-6; 11 bases are shared with TRBD2. TRBV7-1 has ORF status, its function being uncertain. The sample was PBMCs, taken about 64 days after allogeneic stem cell transplant with posttransplant cyclophosphamide. This clonotype was sampled from a male patient aged 60-69 years who received an allogeneic stem cell transplant from a related donor and was CMV-positive. Some T cells may be transferred from the graft donor. This CDR3 is CASSSSRLAGRIIETYSGANVLTF. CDR3 coding DNA: TGTGCCAGCAGCTCATCCCGACTAGCGGGGAGGATAATAGAAACATACTCTGGGGCCAACGTCCTGACTTTC.